The rows below give T cell receptor beta chains drawn from one sample of a study of blood T cells in healthy people across ages. Via MiXCR, TCRdb re-called the 5' RACE reads, giving one row per CDR3 protein. The sample records 1.5 million to 2 million distinct CDR3 sequences, roughly 52% being singletons. Sequencing input: blood. The source is a woman between 35 and 50 years old in good health. Both conserved end residues are part of each CDR3. D genes are given only for firm matches. The listing skips clone size in some rows; elsewhere it reads once, few, many or a size class.

J	V	size	D	CDR3	DNA
TRBJ2-1	TRBV7-2	few	TRBD2	CASSLGTSKDEQFF	TGTGCCAGCAGCCTGGGGACTAGTAAAGATGAGCAGTTCTTC
TRBJ2-1	TRBV7-8	.	TRBD2	CASSGAGVTYNEQFF	TGTGCCAGCAGCGGAGCGGGGGTTACCTACAATGAGCAGTTCTTC
TRBJ2-7	TRBV12-3/TRBV12-4	.	.	CASSRTALQYEQYF	TGTGCCAGCAGCCGGACAGCCCTACAATACGAGCAGTACTTC
TRBJ1-2	TRBV29-1	.	TRBD1	CSGDRAEDGYTF	TGCAGCGGGGACAGGGCCGAGGATGGCTACACCTTC
TRBJ2-1	TRBV5-1	.	TRBD1	CASSPAGQGYEQFF	TGCGCCAGCAGTCCTGCGGGACAGGGCTATGAGCAGTTCTTC
TRBJ2-3	TRBV20-1	few	.	CSAPTTGGGDTQYF	TGCAGTGCTCCGACCACGGGGGGCGGAGATACGCAGTATTTT
TRBJ1-2	TRBV9	.	.	CASSVGQGRYGYTF	TGTGCCAGCAGCGTAGGCCAGGGTCGCTATGGCTACACCTTC
TRBJ2-4	TRBV2	.	TRBD1	CASLRRDRVLAKNIQYF	TGTGCCAGCCTCAGAAGGGACAGGGTCTTAGCCAAAAACATTCAGTACTTC
TRBJ1-1	TRBV7-6	few	TRBD1	CASSSPGTGMTEAFF	TGTGCCAGCAGCTCGCCTGGGACAGGGATGACTGAAGCTTTCTTT
TRBJ1-6	TRBV18	once	.	CASSQDREWSPLHF	TGTGCCAGCTCACAGGACAGAGAATGGTCACCCCTCCACTTT
TRBJ2-3	TRBV4-1	few	TRBD2	CASSHRGGRDTQYF	TGCGCCAGCAGCCACCGGGGGGGGCGGGATACGCAGTATTTT
TRBJ1-2	TRBV20-1	.	.	CSAIAQPNYGYTF	TGCAGTGCTATTGCACAACCTAACTATGGCTACACCTTC
TRBJ2-5	TRBV18	.	.	CASSPLTGNQETQYF	TGTGCCAGCTCACCACTAACCGGAAACCAAGAGACCCAGTACTTC
TRBJ2-7	TRBV15	.	.	CATSRVREGPRSYEQYF	TGTGCCACCAGCAGAGTCCGAGAGGGACCCCGCTCCTACGAGCAGTACTTC
TRBJ2-7	TRBV7-2	few	TRBD1	CASSLRDRLDEQYF	TGTGCCAGCAGCCTTAGGGACAGATTAGACGAGCAGTACTTC
TRBJ2-7	TRBV7-2	few	.	CASSLEGSSSYEQYF	TGTGCCAGCAGCTTAGAAGGCTCGAGCTCCTACGAGCAGTACTTC
TRBJ2-5	TRBV7-6	.	.	CASSSPIETQYF	TGTGCCAGCAGCTCCCCCATCGAGACCCAGTACTTC
TRBJ2-7	TRBV11-3	.	.	CASSWGNDEQYF	TGTGCCAGCAGTTGGGGTAACGACGAGCAGTACTTC
TRBJ2-1	TRBV7-3	once	.	CASSPAGAGSSDNEQFF	TGTGCCAGCAGCCCCGCCGGGGCGGGCAGTAGTGACAATGAGCAGTTCTTC
TRBJ2-1	TRBV6-2/TRBV6-3	.	TRBD2	CTSSPVLAGGVYEQFF	TGTACCAGCAGTCCAGTACTAGCGGGGGGTGTTTATGAGCAGTTCTTC
TRBJ2-3	TRBV12-3/TRBV12-4	few	.	CASSFGLGLDTQYF	TGTGCCAGCTCCTTTGGGCTAGGGTTAGATACGCAGTATTTT
TRBJ1-2	TRBV5-1	.	TRBD1	CASTDSTGFNYGYTF	TGCGCCAGCACCGATTCGACAGGGTTTAACTATGGCTACACCTTC
TRBJ1-4	TRBV4-3	few	.	CASSQTIRGLIEKLFF	TGCGCCAGCAGCCAAACGATCCGTGGACTTATTGAAAAACTGTTTTTT
TRBJ2-5	TRBV9	.	TRBD1	CASSVDDRVMGQETQYF	TGTGCCAGCAGCGTAGACGACAGGGTGATGGGGCAAGAGACCCAGTACTTC
TRBJ2-7	TRBV4-3	.	TRBD2	CASSPTKTTGGREQYF	TGCGCCAGCAGCCCGACGAAAACGACAGGCGGGAGGGAGCAGTACTTC
TRBJ2-7	TRBV6-6	few	.	CASTRGSPNYEQYF	TGTGCCAGCACCAGGGGCTCCCCGAACTACGAGCAGTACTTC
TRBJ2-1	TRBV27	.	TRBD2	CASSLGGVRYEQFF	TGTGCCAGCAGTTTAGGGGGGGTAAGGTATGAGCAGTTCTTC
TRBJ2-3	TRBV4-2	.	TRBD2	CASSQWGLAGVVDTQYF	TGTGCCAGCAGCCAGTGGGGACTAGCGGGGGTGGTAGATACGCAGTATTTT
TRBJ1-2	TRBV7-2	.	.	CASSLRTAGYGYTF	TGTGCCAGCAGCCTTCGGACAGCTGGCTATGGCTACACCTTC
TRBJ2-7	TRBV29-1	.	.	CSVEMATAGYEQYF	TGCAGCGTTGAAATGGCAACCGCGGGTTACGAGCAGTACTTC
TRBJ2-7	TRBV3-1	.	TRBD2	CASSPTLAGGPYEQYF	TGTGCCAGCAGCCCTACTCTAGCGGGGGGGCCCTACGAGCAGTACTTC
TRBJ1-2	TRBV4-3	.	.	CASSQELDPGAEDYGYTF	TGCGCCAGCAGCCAAGAACTCGATCCGGGTGCGGAGGACTATGGCTACACCTTC
TRBJ2-3	TRBV20-1	few	TRBD2	CSARGLRGGTDTQYF	TGCAGTGCTAGAGGGTTGCGGGGGGGCACAGATACGCAGTATTTT
TRBJ2-3	TRBV3-1	few	TRBD2	CASSISGVADTQYF	TGTGCCAGCAGCATTAGCGGGGTGGCAGATACGCAGTATTTT
TRBJ2-7	TRBV15	few	.	CATSREGGGNEQYF	TGTGCCACCAGCAGAGAGGGAGGGGGCAACGAGCAGTACTTC
TRBJ2-1	TRBV7-9	.	.	CASSLMGPTGRRETQFF	TGTGCCAGCAGCTTAATGGGTCCAACAGGGAGAAGGGAGACCCAGTTCTTC
TRBJ2-1	TRBV28	few	TRBD2	CASRQRGGLNEQFF	TGTGCCAGCCGTCAGCGGGGGGGCCTTAATGAGCAGTTCTTC
TRBJ2-7	TRBV2	few	TRBD1	CASKDRRPRGEQYF	TGTGCCAGCAAGGACAGGCGCCCAAGGGGGGAGCAGTACTTC
TRBJ1-2	TRBV27	few	.	CASRSTGSYGYTF	TGTGCCAGCAGATCGACAGGAAGCTATGGCTACACCTTC
TRBJ2-5	TRBV2	.	TRBD2	CASSSGLAGGSEETQYF	TGTGCCAGCAGCTCAGGACTAGCGGGGGGTTCAGAAGAGACCCAGTACTTC
TRBJ1-2	TRBV2	.	.	CASTRQAANYGYTF	TGTGCCAGCACGAGACAGGCAGCTAACTATGGCTACACCTTC
TRBJ2-7	TRBV4-1	.	.	CASSSGLDSIFSYEQYF	TGCGCCAGCAGCTCCGGGCTGGACAGTATCTTCTCCTACGAGCAGTACTTC
TRBJ2-7	TRBV20-1	.	TRBD1	CSASSVSGGLSYEQYF	TGCAGTGCTTCCAGCGTGTCAGGGGGCCTCTCCTACGAGCAGTACTTC
TRBJ2-1	TRBV5-1	.	TRBD1	CASSPRQGGPYNEQFF	TGCGCCAGCAGCCCTAGACAGGGGGGCCCCTACAATGAGCAGTTCTTC
TRBJ2-7	TRBV25-1	few	TRBD1	CASSGTEPESIKPSSSYEQYF	TGTGCCAGCTCAGGGACAGAACCGGAAAGCATTAAACCTTCCAGCTCCTACGAGCAGTACTTC
TRBJ1-6	TRBV18	few	.	CASSPQGIHNSPLHF	TGTGCCAGCTCACCACAGGGAATCCATAATTCACCCCTCCACTTT
TRBJ1-1	TRBV7-2	few	.	CASSLTRGTEAFF	TGTGCCAGCAGCTTAACTAGGGGCACTGAAGCTTTCTTT
TRBJ2-3	TRBV4-3	.	TRBD2	CASSQAPGLAGTDTQYF	TGCGCCAGCAGCCAAGCACCGGGACTAGCGGGCACAGATACGCAGTATTTT
TRBJ2-1	TRBV27	.	TRBD1	CASSLGRTGKYNEQFF	TGTGCCAGCAGTTTAGGCAGGACAGGAAAATACAATGAGCAGTTCTTC
TRBJ1-2	TRBV5-1	few	TRBD1	CASSRDSSYGYTF	TGCGCCAGCAGCCGGGACAGCTCCTATGGCTACACCTTC
TRBJ1-1	TRBV18	many	.	CASSPQGGDTEAFF	TGTGCCAGCTCACCACAGGGGGGGGACACTGAAGCTTTCTTT
TRBJ2-3	TRBV7-2	.	.	CASSSSGPADTQYF	TGTGCCAGCAGCTCCTCGGGGCCGGCAGATACGCAGTATTTT
TRBJ1-4	TRBV27	.	TRBD1	CASSILTGTGENEKLFF	TGTGCCAGCAGTATCCTCACCGGGACAGGGGAGAATGAAAAACTGTTTTTT
TRBJ1-4	TRBV28	.	.	CASRGGPDRFNEKLFF	TGTGCCAGCAGAGGGGGGCCTGACAGGTTTAATGAAAAACTGTTTTTT
TRBJ2-5	TRBV6-1	.	.	CASNRLEGTQYF	TGTGCCAGCAATAGACTAGAAGGGACCCAGTACTTC
TRBJ1-5	TRBV24-1	.	TRBD1	CATSDVQGADQPQHF	TGTGCCACCAGTGATGTCCAGGGGGCAGATCAGCCCCAGCATTTT
TRBJ2-1	TRBV6-6	.	TRBD2	CASSYSSGMNNEQFF	TGTGCCAGCAGTTACTCCAGCGGGATGAACAATGAGCAGTTCTTC
TRBJ2-1	TRBV7-2	few	.	CASSSQWGASYNEQFF	TGTGCCAGCAGCTCCCAATGGGGGGCAAGCTACAATGAGCAGTTCTTC